This T cell receptor (beta chain) was sequenced for a study of blood T cells in healthy people across ages. Study-wide results and caveats: Naive T cell percentage showed a strong correlation with TCR beta diversity. TCR beta diversity per million T cells fell roughly linearly with age. Leaving the PBMCs unsorted stopped any conclusive comparison of naive versus antigen-experienced cells.

There were healthy Caucasian individuals from Russia, aged about 6 to 100, serving as donors. Germline values: CDR1 KGHSH, CDR2 LQKENI. This CDR3 has 18 amino acids. As for this clonotype: Its cognate antigen is unknown. An end of the junction differs from the germline gene, which may be a read error.

It was with a sample-barcoded 5' primer and a J-beta primer mix that a second PCR of roughly 7 to 12 cycles was run. TCRdb used MiXCR to reprocess the 5' RACE reads, holding one entry per CDR3 protein. The table lists 1.5 million to 2 million distinct CDR3 sequences, about 39% of them singletons. The rearrangement links TRBV18 to TRBJ2-6; D might be TRBD2 (6 bases). Input material: blood. The receptor's source is a human donor in good health. CDR3 sequence reads: CASSLRGGTISGVNVLTF. Here the CDR3 DNA reads TGTGCCAGCTCACTCCGGGGCGGGACGATATCGGGGGTCAACGTCCTGACTTTC.